This TCR beta chain comes out of a study of cytomegalovirus exposure and HLA in healthy donors. This CDR3 is built from 16 residues. With 3 bases removed from V and 2 bases from J, the gap between germline ends came to 11 bases. Germline V gene data show CDR1 as LNHDA and CDR2 as SQIVND (reference sequence). Findings and limits, study-wide: In vitro work confirmed that a few CMV-associated chains recognize CMV antigens. In a later analysis, TCR beta V- and J-gene trimming showed a link to a missense DCLRE1C variant.

In the case of this clone: The antigen remains unidentified.

PCR primers comprised 60 Vbeta and 13 Jbeta primers. Source study methods: Later analysis identified roughly 84 million unique TCR beta chains, around 10 million shared. Profiling relied on immunoSEQ multiplex PCR, and the TCRdb table lists in-frame clones only, not all of them. The D gene and trimming were derived from the DNA, and the V and J assignments and clone size from that table. The top ten hold roughly 6.2% of the sample, which has more than 95,000 clones, over 60% seen once. Source material: PBMCs. The TCR was taken from a man aged 55-75 years in good health and CMV-seropositive. The chain uses TRBV19 and TRBJ1-6; no clear D gene. CDR3: CASSIAESPYNSPLHF. CDR3 sequence (DNA): TGTGCCAGTAGTATTGCGGAAAGCCCCTATAATTCACCCCTCCACTTT.